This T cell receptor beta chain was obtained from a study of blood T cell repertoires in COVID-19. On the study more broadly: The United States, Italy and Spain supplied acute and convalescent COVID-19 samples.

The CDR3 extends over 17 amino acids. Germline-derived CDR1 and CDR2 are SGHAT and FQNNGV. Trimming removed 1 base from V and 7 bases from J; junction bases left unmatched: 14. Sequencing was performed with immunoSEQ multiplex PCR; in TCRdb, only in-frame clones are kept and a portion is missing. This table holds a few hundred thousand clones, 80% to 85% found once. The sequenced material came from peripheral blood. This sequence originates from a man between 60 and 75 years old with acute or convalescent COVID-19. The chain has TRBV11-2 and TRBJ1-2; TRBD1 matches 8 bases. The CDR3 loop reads CASSLAGTGPIASGYTF. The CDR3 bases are TGTGCCAGCAGCTTAGCTGGGACAGGCCCGATCGCTTCTGGCTACACCTTC.